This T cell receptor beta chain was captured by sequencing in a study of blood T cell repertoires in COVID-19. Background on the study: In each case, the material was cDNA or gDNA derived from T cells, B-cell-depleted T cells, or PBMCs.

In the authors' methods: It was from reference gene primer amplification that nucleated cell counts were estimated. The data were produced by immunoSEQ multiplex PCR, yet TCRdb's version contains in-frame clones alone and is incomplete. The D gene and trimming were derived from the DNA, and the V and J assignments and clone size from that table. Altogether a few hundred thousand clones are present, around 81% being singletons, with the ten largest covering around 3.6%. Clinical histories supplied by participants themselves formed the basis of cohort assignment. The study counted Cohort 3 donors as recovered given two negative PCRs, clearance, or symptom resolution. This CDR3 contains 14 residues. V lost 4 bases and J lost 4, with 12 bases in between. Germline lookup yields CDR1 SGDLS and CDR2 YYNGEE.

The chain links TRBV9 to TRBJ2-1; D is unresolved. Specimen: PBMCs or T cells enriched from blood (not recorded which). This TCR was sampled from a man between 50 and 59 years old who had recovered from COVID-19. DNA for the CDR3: TGTGCCAGCAGCCTCCGACTGGATTACAATGAGCAGTTCTTC. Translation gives CASSLRLDYNEQFF.